Described below is a single T cell receptor beta chain sequence and its context. Its antigen remains unknown. Different DNA sequences within this sample yield the same CDR3. Under the authors' procedure: Filtering of immunoSEQ junctional sequences could not match full-length read filtering. Only in-frame clones appear in the TCRdb table, and some are missing; sequencing was by immunoSEQ multiplex PCR. The V and J calls and clone size were taken over from that table, and D and trimming were inferred from the DNA. The sample records roughly 1,000,000 clones, about 84% being singletons. The entry originates in a study of shared clonotypes between healthy human individuals. Regarding the study as a whole: Generation probability values for non-shared clonotypes were lower than those for clonotypes shared by all four donors.

The study separated CD4+ cells into CD45RA+ naive and CD45RA-negative memory subsets. The CDR3 length is 15 residues. The germline CDR1 and CDR2 sequences are SGHRS and YFSETQ. The ends lost 4 bases at V and 0 bases at J; junction bases unmatched: 3. The chain employs TRBV5-1 and TRBJ1-4; 7 bases line up with TRBD1. The source of this sequence is a man younger than 30 in good health. Some clones in this sample may be carry-over from other donors' samples. What was sequenced was memory CD4+ T cells from PBMCs. Subset denoted: CD45RA-negative fraction. For the CDR3, the DNA is TGCGCCAGCAGCGCGCAGGGGGCAACTAATGAAAAACTGTTTTTT. Translation gives CASSAQGATNEKLFF.